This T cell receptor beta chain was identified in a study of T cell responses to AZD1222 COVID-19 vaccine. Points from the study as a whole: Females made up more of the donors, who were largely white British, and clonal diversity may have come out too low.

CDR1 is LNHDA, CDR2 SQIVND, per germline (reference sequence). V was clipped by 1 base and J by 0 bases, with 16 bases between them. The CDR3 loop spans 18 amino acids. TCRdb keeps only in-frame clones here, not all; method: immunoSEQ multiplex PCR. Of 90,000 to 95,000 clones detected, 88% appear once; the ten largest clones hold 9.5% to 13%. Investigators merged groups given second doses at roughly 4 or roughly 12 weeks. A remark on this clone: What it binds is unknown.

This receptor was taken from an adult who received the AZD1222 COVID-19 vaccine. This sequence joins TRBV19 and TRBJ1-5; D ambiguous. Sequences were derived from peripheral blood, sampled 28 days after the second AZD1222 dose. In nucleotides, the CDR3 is TGTGCCAGTAGTATAGGCCGGGGTAGAAGGGATAGCAATCAGCCCCAGCATTTT. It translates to CASSIGRGRRDSNQPQHF.